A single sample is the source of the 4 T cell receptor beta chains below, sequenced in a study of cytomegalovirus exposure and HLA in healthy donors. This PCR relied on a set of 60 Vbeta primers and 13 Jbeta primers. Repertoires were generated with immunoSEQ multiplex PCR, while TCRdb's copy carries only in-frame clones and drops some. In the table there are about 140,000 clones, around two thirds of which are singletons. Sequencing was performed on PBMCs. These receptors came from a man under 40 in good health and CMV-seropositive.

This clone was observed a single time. The CDR3 DNA sequence: TGTGCCAGCAGCTTAGAGGGACTAGCGATAACGAACACCGGGGAGCTGTTTTTT. Protein sequence: CASSLEGLAITNTGELFF. This rearrangement joins TRBV11-3 to TRBJ2-2; the match to TRBD2 covers 10 bases. The CDR3 spans 18 residues. Losses at the gene ends were 0 bases for V and 0 bases for J; bases not matched to a gene: 4. Germline CDR1 SGHNT, CDR2 YENEEA.

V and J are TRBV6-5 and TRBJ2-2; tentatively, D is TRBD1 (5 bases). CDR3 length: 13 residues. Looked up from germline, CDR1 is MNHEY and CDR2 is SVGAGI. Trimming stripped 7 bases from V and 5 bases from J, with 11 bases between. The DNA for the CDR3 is TGTGCCAGCAAAGTAGGGGATACCGGGGAGCTGTTTTTT. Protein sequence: CASKVGDTGELFF.

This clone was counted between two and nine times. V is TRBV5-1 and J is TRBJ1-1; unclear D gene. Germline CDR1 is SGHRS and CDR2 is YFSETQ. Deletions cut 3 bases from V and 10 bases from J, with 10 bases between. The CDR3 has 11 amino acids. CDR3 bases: TGCGCCAGCAGCTCACGTACGGGAGCTTTCTTT. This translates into CASSSRTGAFF.

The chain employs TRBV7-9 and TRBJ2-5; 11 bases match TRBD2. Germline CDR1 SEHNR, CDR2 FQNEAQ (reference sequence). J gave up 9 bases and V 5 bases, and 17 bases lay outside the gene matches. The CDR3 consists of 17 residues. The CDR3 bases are TGTGCCAGCAGCGACGGGGGTCGACTAGCGGGACCGAAGGCCCAGTACTTC. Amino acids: CASSDGGRLAGPKAQYF.